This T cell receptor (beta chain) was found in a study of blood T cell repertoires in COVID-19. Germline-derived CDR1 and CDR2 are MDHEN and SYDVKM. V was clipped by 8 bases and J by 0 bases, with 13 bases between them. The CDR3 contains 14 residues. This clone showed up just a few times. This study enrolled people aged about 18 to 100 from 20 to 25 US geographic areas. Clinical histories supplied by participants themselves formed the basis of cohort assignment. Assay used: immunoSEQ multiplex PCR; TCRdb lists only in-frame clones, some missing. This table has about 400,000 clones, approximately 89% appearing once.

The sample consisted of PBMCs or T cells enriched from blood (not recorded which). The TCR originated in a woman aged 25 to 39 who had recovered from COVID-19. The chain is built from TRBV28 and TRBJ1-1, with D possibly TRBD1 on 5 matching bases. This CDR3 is CASGGGPMNTEAFF. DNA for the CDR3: TGTGCCAGCGGGGGGGGTCCGATGAACACTGAAGCTTTCTTT.